These 19 T cell receptor beta chains originate from one sample sequenced in a study of blood T cell repertoires in COVID-19. The data were produced by immunoSEQ multiplex PCR, yet TCRdb's version contains in-frame clones alone and is incomplete. In the table there are around 430,000 clones, about nine tenths of which are singletons. Material: peripheral blood. The receptors originated from a woman between 45 and 65 years old with COVID-19, enrolled during active disease.

The rearrangement uses TRBV5-1 and TRBJ2-7; 9 nucleotides line up with TRBD2. From germline, CDR1 is SGHRS and CDR2 YFSETQ. The CDR3 is 15 residues long. The trim removed 0 bases at V and 6 bases at J, leaving 7 bases unmatched. As DNA, the CDR3 is TGCGCCAGCAGCTTGGATGGTAGCGGGGGCGCCGAGCAGTACTTC. It codes for CASSLDGSGGAEQYF. Combining the CDR3 with reference TRBV5-1 and TRBJ2-7 gives the whole variable domain KAGVTQTPRYLIKTRGQQVTLSCSPISGHRSVSWYQQTPGQGLQFLFEYFSETQRNKGNFPGRFSGRQFSNSRSEMNVSTLELGDSALYLCASSLDGSGGAEQYFGPGTRLTVT.

The chain links TRBV5-1 to TRBJ2-7, with D possibly matching TRBD1 (6 bases). CDR1 and CDR2 (germline): SGHRS, YFSETQ. This CDR3 comprises 14 residues. Trimming pared 7 bases from V and 3 bases from J, leaving 17 bases between. CDR3 nucleotides: TGCGCCAGCGGACCGAGACAGGCAGGCTACGAGCAGTACTTC. Protein product: CASGPRQAGYEQYF.

The CDR3 region has the DNA TGTGCCAGCAGCCAAGGACAGGGGACGAGGGGCTACACCTTC. Translating it yields CASSQGQGTRGYTF. The V gene is TRBV2, the J gene TRBJ1-2; TRBD1 matches 9 bases. CDR3 length: 14 amino acids. Germline CDR1 reads SNHLY; CDR2 reads FYNNEI. V shed 6 bases, J shed 8 bases, and the junction held 10 bases outside the gene matches.

The rearrangement uses TRBV5-1 and TRBJ1-1; D not certain. The V end was cut by 0 bases, the J end by 0 bases, with 9 bases between. Germline lookup yields CDR1 SGHRS and CDR2 YFSETQ. The length of the CDR3 is 15 residues. The CDR3 DNA follows: TGCGCCAGCAGCTTGGCCTCGGGGATGAACACTGAAGCTTTCTTT. Translation: CASSLASGMNTEAFF.

The CDR3 DNA is TGTGCCAGTACGGAAACAGGGGGGACTGAAGCTTTCTTT. Its translation is CASTETGGTEAFF. The chain links TRBV19 to TRBJ1-1; TRBD1 matches at 8 bases. J gave up 5 bases and V 7 bases, and 6 bases lay outside the gene matches. The CDR3 is made up of 13 amino acids. In germline, CDR1 is LNHDA, CDR2 SQIVND (reference sequence).

This clone has just one count. The chain employs TRBV19 and TRBJ1-5; unclear D gene. Germline values: CDR1 LNHDA, CDR2 SQIVND (reference sequence). Trimming stripped 3 bases from V and 0 bases from J, with 9 bases between. The CDR3 is made up of 15 amino acids. CDR3 amino acids: CASSISGYSNQPQHF. The CDR3, as DNA: TGTGCCAGTAGTATTAGCGGGTATAGCAATCAGCCCCAGCATTTT.

Here the CDR3 DNA reads TGTGCCTGGAGGCCGAGGGGGCAAGAGACCCAGTACTTC. Translation: CAWRPRGQETQYF. The chain links TRBV30 to TRBJ2-5, with TRBD1 as a possible D gene (6 bases). The CDR3 has 13 amino acids. Trimming cost V 3 bases and J 2 bases, with 10 bases left between them. CDR1 is GTSNPN, CDR2 SVGIG, per germline (reference sequence).

The rearrangement joins TRBV6-5 to TRBJ1-1; D remains ambiguous. Looked up from germline, CDR1 is MNHEY and CDR2 is SVGAGI. V shed 11 bases and J shed 0 bases, with 13 bases lying between them. The CDR3 extends over 13 amino acids. CDR3 nucleotides: TGTGCCGCGGGGTCACAGCTGAACACTGAAGCTTTCTTT. Encoded protein: CAAGSQLNTEAFF.

The V call is TRBV28, the J call TRBJ1-5, with TRBD1 identical over 12 bases. The CDR3 spans 16 residues. CDR1 is MDHEN, CDR2 SYDVKM, per germline. Trimming cost V 8 bases and J 2 bases; bases outside gene matches: 7. The CDR3 spells CASGTGGAWGNQPQHF. Here the CDR3 DNA reads TGTGCCAGCGGGACAGGGGGCGCTTGGGGCAATCAGCCCCAGCATTTT.

In this sample, this clone turned up once. J is TRBJ1-1 and V is TRBV5-1, with D unresolved. CDR3 length: 14 amino acids. The germline gives CDR1 SGHRS, CDR2 YFSETQ. Deletions cut 3 bases from V and 1 base from J, with 10 bases between. The CDR3 sequence is CASSSAAGNTEAFF. For the CDR3, the DNA is TGCGCCAGCAGCTCGGCGGCGGGGAACACTGAAGCTTTCTTT.

The genes are TRBV30 and TRBJ1-6; D possibly corresponds to TRBD1 (6 bases). Germline CDR1 reads GTSNPN; CDR2 reads SVGIG (reference sequence). Trimming left V 3 bases short and J 10 bases short, with 13 bases between. The CDR3 totals 13 residues. CDR3 DNA: TGTGCCTGGAGACAGGGAGCGGGATCACCCCTCCACTTT. It specifies CAWRQGAGSPLHF.

The CDR3: CASRPGTGGIYGGYTF. In nucleotides, the CDR3 is TGTGCCAGTAGACCCGGGACAGGGGGGATCTATGGTGGCTACACCTTC. The chain has TRBV19 and TRBJ1-2, with 11 bases matching TRBD1. V was pared by 6 bases and J by 7 bases, with 13 bases of the junction left unmatched. The CDR3 runs to 16 residues. Germline V gene sequence: CDR1 LNHDA, CDR2 SQIVND (reference sequence). The variable domain in full, with the rest retrieved from reference TRBV19 and TRBJ1-2, is DGGITQSPKYLFRKEGQNVTLSCEQNLNHDAMYWYRQDPGQGLRLIYYSQIVNDFQKGDIAEGYSVSREKKESFPLTVTSAQKNPTAFYLCASRPGTGGIYGGYTFGSGTRLTVV.

This clone was picked up one time. The J gene is TRBJ2-7, the V gene TRBV19, with 10 bases that match TRBD1. This CDR3 has 15 amino acids. Germline assignment: CDR1 LNHDA and CDR2 SQIVND (reference sequence). V gave up 5 bases and J gave up 7 bases; unmatched junction bases: 11. The CDR3 protein is CASSSPTGGASEQYF. The CDR3 DNA reads TGTGCCAGTAGTTCACCGACAGGGGGCGCGTCTGAGCAGTACTTC.

Notes on this clone: In the same sample, other DNA sequences code for this CDR3. The chain recombines TRBV19 with TRBJ2-7; a possible D gene is TRBD1 (6 bases). CDR3 length: 12 residues. With 5 bases removed from V and 2 bases from J, the gap between germline ends came to 7 bases. The germline gives CDR1 LNHDA, CDR2 SQIVND (reference sequence). For the CDR3, the DNA is TGTGCCAGTAGTCAGGGGACCTACGAGCAGTACTTC. Its protein product is CASSQGTYEQYF.

CDR3 in DNA: TGTGCCAGCAGTTTACTAGCCGGAGGCGAGCAGTACTTC. This gives the protein CASSLLAGGEQYF. V is TRBV28 and J is TRBJ2-7; the D gene is possibly TRBD2 (5 bases). Germline CDR1 reads MDHEN; CDR2 reads SYDVKM. The CDR3 runs to 13 residues. Trimming left V 2 bases short and J 6 bases short, with 11 bases between. The full variable domain, with the rest looked up from reference TRBV28 and TRBJ2-7, is DVKVTQSSRYLVKRTGEKVFLECVQDMDHENMFWYRQDPGLGLRLIYFSYDVKMKEKGDIPEGYSVSREKKERFSLILESASTNQTSMYLCASSLLAGGEQYFGPGTRLTVT.

The chain couples TRBV19 to TRBJ1-2; no reliable D call. CDR1 is LNHDA and CDR2 is SQIVND in the germline V gene (reference sequence). The CDR3 extends over 12 amino acids. V lost 10 bases, J lost 4 bases, and 13 bases lay in between. The CDR3, as DNA: TGTGCCACCGCCCCCGGTATCTATGGCTACACCTTC. It is translated as CATAPGIYGYTF.

The CDR3 bases are TGTGCCAGCAGTGCCTCTGGGGACAGCTCAGTGGCTTTCTTT. Its translation: CASSASGDSSVAFF. The V call is TRBV6-4, the J call TRBJ1-1, with 7 bases identical to TRBD1. CDR3 size: 14 residues. Per germline, CDR1 MRHNA and CDR2 SNTAGT. V shed 4 bases and J 11 bases; nucleotides not matched to a gene: 13.

The CDR3 nucleotides read TGTGCCAGCGGTTCACAGGACCACACAGATACGCAGTATTTT. It specifies CASGSQDHTDTQYF. The J gene is TRBJ2-3, the V gene TRBV2; possible D gene TRBD1, 5 bases. The CDR3 has 14 amino acids. Germline-derived CDR1 and CDR2 are SNHLY and FYNNEI. Trimming stripped 8 bases from V and 2 bases from J, with 14 bases between.

The chain recombines TRBV9 with TRBJ1-1, with D possibly TRBD1 on 6 matching bases. The germline V gene has CDR1 SGDLS and CDR2 YYNGEE. V shed 4 bases and J shed 3 bases, with 10 bases lying between them. This CDR3 is 13 amino acids long. In DNA, the CDR3 is TGTGCCAGCAGCTACAGGGTGGACACTGAAGCTTTCTTT. Residues: CASSYRVDTEAFF.